This TCR beta chain was obtained from a study of T cells in Graves' hyperthyroidism and ophthalmopathy. Study-level background: Upon initial diagnosis and before any treatment, peripheral blood was collected.

It was RNA transcripts that yielded the amplified TCR beta CDR3 regions. The TCR CDR3 first-round RT-PCR relied on the HTBI primer set. TCRdb passed the multiplex PCR reads through MiXCR, listing each CDR3 protein once. The sample shows more than 500,000 distinct CDR3 sequences, about 15% of them seen only once. Points from the study as a whole: A model of 13 V-J pairs discriminated ophthalmopathy from stable hyperthyroidism. The majority of expanded thyroid clonotypes above 0.001 also appeared in blood. The model forecast ophthalmopathy, anticipating it by a median around 6.4 months before onset.

About this clonotype: Its antigen remains unknown. This may stem from a read error, because a much larger clone lies one nucleotide away.

Trimming took 5 bases from V and 10 from J, leaving 18 bases between them. This CDR3 has 14 amino acids. This clonotype originated in a woman aged 25 to 39 with Graves' ophthalmopathy. Sequencing was performed on blood. The gene calls are TRBV12-3 or TRBV12-4 and TRBJ2-1, with a tentative D call TRBD1 (6 bases). For the CDR3, the DNA is TGTGCCAGCAGTGCCCGAGGGGGAGTAGGCGAGCAGTTCTTC. Amino acid sequence: CASSARGGVGEQFF.